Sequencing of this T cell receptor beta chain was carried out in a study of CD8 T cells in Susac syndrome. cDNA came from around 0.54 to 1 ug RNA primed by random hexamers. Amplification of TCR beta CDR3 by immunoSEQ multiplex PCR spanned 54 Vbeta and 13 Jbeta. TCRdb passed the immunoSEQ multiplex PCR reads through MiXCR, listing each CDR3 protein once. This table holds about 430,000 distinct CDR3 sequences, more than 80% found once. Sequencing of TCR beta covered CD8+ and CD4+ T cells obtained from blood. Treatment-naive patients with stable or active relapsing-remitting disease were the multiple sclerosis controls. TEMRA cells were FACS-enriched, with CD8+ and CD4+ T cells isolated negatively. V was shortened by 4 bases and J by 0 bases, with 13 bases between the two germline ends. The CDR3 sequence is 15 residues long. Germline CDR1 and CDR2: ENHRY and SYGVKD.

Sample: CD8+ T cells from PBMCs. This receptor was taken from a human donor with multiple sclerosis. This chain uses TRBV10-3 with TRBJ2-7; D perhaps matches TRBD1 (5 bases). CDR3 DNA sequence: TGTGCCATCAGTGGTGGCAGGGATGGCTCCTACGAGCAGTACTTC. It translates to CAISGGRDGSYEQYF.